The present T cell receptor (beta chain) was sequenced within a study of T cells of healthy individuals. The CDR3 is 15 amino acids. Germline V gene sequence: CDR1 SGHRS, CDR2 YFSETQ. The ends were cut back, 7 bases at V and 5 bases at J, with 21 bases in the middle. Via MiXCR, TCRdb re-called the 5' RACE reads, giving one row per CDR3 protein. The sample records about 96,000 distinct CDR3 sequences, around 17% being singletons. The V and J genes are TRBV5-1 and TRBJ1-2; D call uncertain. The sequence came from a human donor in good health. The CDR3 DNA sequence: TGCGCCAGCTTCCCGGGGAACTCCAACTATTATGGCTACACCTTC. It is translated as CASFPGNSNYYGYTF.